This passage covers 20 T cell receptor beta chains from one sample sequenced in a study of blood T cell repertoires in COVID-19. Repertoires were generated with immunoSEQ multiplex PCR, while TCRdb's copy carries only in-frame clones and drops some. The repertoire includes 350,000 to 500,000 clones, 70% to 90% of them detected once, and roughly 0.87% sits in the top ten. The sequenced sample consisted of peripheral blood. The receptors shown here come from a young man with COVID-19, enrolled during active disease.

The genes are TRBV6-5 and TRBJ2-5; 10 nucleotides line up with TRBD2. Per germline, CDR1 MNHEY and CDR2 SVGAGI. V was clipped by 6 bases and J by 5 bases; unmatched bases: 9. The CDR3 has 15 amino acids. The CDR3 reads CASSPAGGPGETQYF. The CDR3 DNA sequence: TGTGCCAGCAGCCCAGCGGGGGGGCCGGGGGAGACCCAGTACTTC.

The V and J genes are TRBV5-4 and TRBJ2-1; possible D gene TRBD2, 5 bases. V lost 0 bases and J 8 bases, leaving 12 bases between the germline ends. The CDR3 has 14 residues. Germline assignment: CDR1 SGHNT and CDR2 YYREEE (reference sequence). The CDR3, as DNA: TGTGCCAGCAGCTTGGGGGCCACCGGGGATGAGCAGTTCTTC. Translating gives CASSLGATGDEQFF.

The chain links TRBV5-4 to TRBJ1-4, with D tentatively TRBD1 (6 bases). With 4 bases removed from V and 8 bases from J, the gap between germline ends came to 18 bases. From germline, CDR1 is SGHNT and CDR2 YYREEE (reference sequence). The CDR3 contains 15 residues. The CDR3 region has the DNA TGTGCCAGCAGCCTTCACAGGGACGGTGTAGAAAAACTGTTTTTT. Translation: CASSLHRDGVEKLFF.

The sample holds one count of this clone. Other DNA sequences from this sample encode an identical CDR3 as well. The chain links TRBV9 to TRBJ2-5; 9 bases map to TRBD2. This CDR3 has 14 amino acids. V trimming: 2 bases; J trimming: 1 base; junction bases outside the gene matches: 0. Germline V CDR1 and CDR2: SGDLS, YYNGEE. The DNA of the CDR3 is TGTGCCAGCAGCGTGGGACTAGCCCAAGAGACCCAGTACTTC. It is translated as CASSVGLAQETQYF.

The chain is built from TRBV6-5 and TRBJ1-1; no clear D gene. The germline gives CDR1 MNHEY, CDR2 SVGAGI. V gave up 8 bases and J gave up 0 bases, with 10 bases separating them. The CDR3 is made up of 13 amino acids. The CDR3 is CASRRYLNTEAFF. The CDR3 nucleotides are TGTGCCAGCCGGAGATACTTGAACACTGAAGCTTTCTTT.

This sequence joins TRBV2 and TRBJ2-5, with D possibly TRBD2 on 6 matching bases. V lost 1 base to trimming and J lost 5 bases, with 11 bases between them. Germline V lookup: CDR1 SNHLY, CDR2 FYNNEI. This CDR3 comprises 14 residues. The CDR3 coding sequence is TGTGCCAGCAGTGAAGGGGGGAGGCTTGAGACCCAGTACTTC. Translated, it gives CASSEGGRLETQYF.

The chain carries TRBV11-3 and TRBJ2-7; a possible D gene is TRBD1 (5 bases). The CDR3 has 15 residues. Trimming took 5 bases from V and 0 from J, leaving 14 bases between them. Per germline, CDR1 SGHNT and CDR2 YENEEA. This CDR3 reads CASSEYRQSSYEQYF. CDR3 sequence (DNA): TGTGCCAGCAGCGAGTATAGACAGAGCTCCTACGAGCAGTACTTC.

The chain is built from TRBV2 and TRBJ2-5; D might be TRBD1 (5 bases). CDR1 and CDR2 (germline): SNHLY, FYNNEI. The CDR3 contains 13 residues. With 4 bases removed from V and 5 bases from J, the gap between germline ends came to 11 bases. The CDR3 spells CASSVSRAETQYF. DNA for the CDR3: TGTGCCAGCAGTGTAAGCAGGGCGGAGACCCAGTACTTC.

The chain links TRBV10-3 to TRBJ2-7; possibly TRBD2 for D (5 bases). The V end lost 2 bases, the J end lost 7 bases, and 15 bases lay between the germline ends. The germline CDR1 and CDR2 sequences are ENHRY and SYGVKD. CDR3 size: 14 residues. Here the CDR3 reads CAISETGRGREQYF. The CDR3 DNA sequence: TGTGCCATCAGTGAGACCGGCCGGGGAAGGGAGCAGTACTTC.

This clone was recorded only once. The CDR3: CASSMAGTGSNEKLFF. The CDR3 DNA reads as TGTGCCAGTAGTATGGCGGGGACCGGTTCTAATGAAAAACTGTTTTTT. V is TRBV19 and J is TRBJ1-4; possible D gene TRBD1, 5 bases. CDR3 length: 16 residues. CDR1 and CDR2 (germline): LNHDA, SQIVND (reference sequence). V lost 3 bases and J 3 bases, leaving 14 bases between the germline ends. Based on the CDR3 plus reference TRBV19 and TRBJ1-4, the full variable domain is DGGITQSPKYLFRKEGQNVTLSCEQNLNHDAMYWYRQDPGQGLRLIYYSQIVNDFQKGDIAEGYSVSREKKESFPLTVTSAQKNPTAFYLCASSMAGTGSNEKLFFGSGTQLSVL.

The chain links TRBV7-8 to TRBJ2-3, with TRBD1 identical over 7 bases. Germline V lookup: CDR1 SGHVS, CDR2 FQNEAQ. The CDR3 length is 17 residues. With 3 bases clipped from V and 5 bases from J, the junction kept 14 bases outside the gene matches. The CDR3 spells CASSFQETGIFRDTQYF. Here the CDR3 DNA reads TGTGCCAGCAGCTTTCAAGAGACAGGGATTTTTAGAGATACGCAGTATTTT.

The CDR3 protein is CSASVTSSGELFF. The CDR3 nucleotides are TGCAGTGCTAGTGTGACTAGCAGCGGGGAGCTGTTTTTT. The chain uses TRBV20-1 and TRBJ2-2; 7 positions agree with TRBD2. This CDR3 contains 13 residues. CDR1 is DFQATT and CDR2 is SNEGSKA in the germline V gene (reference sequence). V lost 3 bases and J lost 7; bases outside the gene matches: 5.

The chain carries TRBV19 and TRBJ1-6, with D perhaps matching TRBD1 (6 bases). The CDR3 extends over 15 amino acids. V was trimmed by 6 bases and J by 15 bases, leaving 24 bases between them. Germline V gene lookup returns CDR1 LNHDA and CDR2 SQIVND (reference sequence). CDR3 nucleotide sequence: TGTGCCAGTAGGCTCGGGGGGCGTAAGAAGAAGGACCTCCACTTT. Amino acid sequence: CASRLGGRKKKDLHF.

The rearrangement uses TRBV12-5 and TRBJ2-1, with 12 bases identical to TRBD2. After removal of 6 bases from V and 8 bases from J, the junction contained 8 bases not matched to a gene. CDR1 is LGHNT, CDR2 FRNRAP, per germline. The CDR3 consists of 15 residues. CDR3 DNA: TGTGCTAGTGGATCGACTAGCGGGAGCAGGGATGAGCAGTTCTTC. Amino acids: CASGSTSGSRDEQFF.

V gene TRBV12-3 or TRBV12-4 combines with J gene TRBJ2-4; D is uncertain. The CDR3 totals 12 residues. V was trimmed by 2 bases and J by 4 bases, leaving 3 bases between them. In DNA form, the CDR3 reads TGTGCCAGCAGTTTACGGAAAAACATTCAGTACTTC. The encoded protein is CASSLRKNIQYF.

V gene TRBV6-5 combines with J gene TRBJ2-1; no clear D gene. From germline, CDR1 is MNHEY and CDR2 SVGAGI. The CDR3 extends over 15 amino acids. Trimming pared 0 bases from V and 9 bases from J, leaving 15 bases between. This CDR3 is CASSYSIVADTEQFF. The CDR3, as DNA: TGTGCCAGCAGTTACTCGATTGTGGCAGATACTGAGCAGTTCTTC.

The chain joins TRBV5-4 to TRBJ2-7, with 7 bases identical to TRBD2. The V gene end was trimmed by 5 bases and the J gene end by 6 bases; junction bases not matched to a gene: 11. This CDR3 region has 14 residues. Germline CDR1 and CDR2: SGHNT and YYREEE (reference sequence). Written as DNA, the CDR3 is TGTGCCAGCAGTTTGCTAGCGGAATATGGCGAGCAGTACTTC. Protein: CASSLLAEYGEQYF.

The chain carries TRBV6-5 and TRBJ1-6; D unclear. This CDR3 spans 11 amino acids. Germline CDR1 is MNHEY and CDR2 is SVGAGI. V was trimmed by 8 bases and J by 7 bases, leaving 6 bases between them. The CDR3 is CASRQNSPLHF. Written as DNA, the CDR3 is TGTGCCAGCCGACAAAATTCACCCCTCCACTTT.

V and J are TRBV6-5 and TRBJ1-2; D may be TRBD1 (6 bases). V was shortened by 5 bases and J by 7 bases, with 11 bases between the two germline ends. The CDR3 contains 12 residues. Germline assignment: CDR1 MNHEY and CDR2 SVGAGI. As DNA, the CDR3 is TGTGCCAGCAGTAGAGACAGGATTGGCTACACCTTC. This translates into CASSRDRIGYTF.

The genes are TRBV15 and TRBJ2-1, with 11 bases identical to TRBD2. V trimming: 0 bases; J trimming: 6 bases; junction bases outside the gene matches: 7. Germline V lookup: CDR1 LNHNV, CDR2 YYDKDF (reference sequence). The CDR3 is made up of 17 amino acids. The CDR3 sequence is CATSRDRVAGGSNEQFF. CDR3 DNA: TGTGCCACCAGCAGAGATCGGGTAGCGGGGGGGTCCAATGAGCAGTTCTTC.